What follows are 30 T cell receptor beta chains derived from one specimen sequenced in a study of blood T cell repertoires in COVID-19. Sequencing was performed with immunoSEQ multiplex PCR; in TCRdb, only in-frame clones are kept and a portion is missing. The table has about 210,000 clones, approximately 87% seen once; the top ten hold about 6%. The sequenced sample consisted of peripheral blood. The receptor source for this set is a man between 60 and 70 years old who had recovered from COVID-19.

The chain links TRBV2 to TRBJ2-1, with D possibly TRBD2 on 6 matching bases. Trimming removed 4 bases from V and 4 bases from J, with 8 bases in between. The CDR3 totals 13 residues. Germline CDR1 and CDR2: SNHLY and FYNNEI. CDR3 coding DNA: TGTGCCAGCAGTGGCGGGGTGTACAATGAGCAGTTCTTC. Amino acids: CASSGGVYNEQFF.

This chain connects TRBV7-2 to TRBJ2-2; TRBD1 is a possible D gene (6 bases). With 2 bases removed from V and 6 bases from J, the gap between germline ends came to 10 bases. The CDR3 is 14 amino acids. From germline, CDR1 is SGHTA and CDR2 FQGNSA. CDR3 sequence: CASSLLQGSGELFF. The DNA of the CDR3 is TGTGCCAGCAGCTTATTACAGGGCTCCGGGGAGCTGTTTTTT.

The chain couples TRBV5-1 to TRBJ2-7; D is unclear. The CDR3 runs to 14 residues. The germline CDR1 and CDR2 sequences are SGHRS and YFSETQ. Trimming shortened V by 0 bases and J by 1 base, and 8 bases separated the two germline ends. The CDR3 DNA reads TGCGCCAGCAGCTTGGAGAGGCAGTCCTACGAGCAGTACTTC. Translating it yields CASSLERQSYEQYF. Variable domain in full (rest from reference TRBV5-1 and TRBJ2-7): KAGVTQTPRYLIKTRGQQVTLSCSPISGHRSVSWYQQTPGQGLQFLFEYFSETQRNKGNFPGRFSGRQFSNSRSEMNVSTLELGDSALYLCASSLERQSYEQYFGPGTRLTVT.

The chain carries TRBV5-1 and TRBJ2-7; 7 nucleotides agree with TRBD1. CDR3 length: 13 residues. CDR1 and CDR2 (germline): SGHRS, YFSETQ. With 8 bases clipped from V and 2 bases from J, the junction kept 7 bases outside the gene matches. The CDR3 region is CASSRDSPYEQYF. In nucleotides, the CDR3 is TGCGCCAGTAGTCGGGACAGCCCCTACGAGCAGTACTTC.

This rearrangement joins TRBV19 to TRBJ2-7, with 8 positions matching TRBD1. Looked up from germline, CDR1 is LNHDA and CDR2 is SQIVND (reference sequence). Trimming cost V 4 bases and J 6 bases; bases outside gene matches: 8. CDR3 length equals 14 residues. The CDR3 loop reads CASSTGQGWSEQYF. The CDR3 DNA is TGTGCCAGTAGTACAGGACAGGGCTGGAGCGAGCAGTACTTC.

This chain joins TRBV9 and TRBJ2-3; 10 nucleotides match TRBD1. V gave up 0 bases and J gave up 3 bases; unmatched junction bases: 7. Germline lookup yields CDR1 SGDLS and CDR2 YYNGEE. CDR3 length equals 17 residues. Written as DNA, the CDR3 is TGTGCCAGCAGCGTAGCTTCGGGACAGGGGTGGACAGATACGCAGTATTTT. This encodes CASSVASGQGWTDTQYF. The whole variable domain, remainder taken from reference TRBV9 and TRBJ2-3, is DSGVTQTPKHLITATGQRVTLRCSPRSGDLSVYWYQQSLDQGLQFLIQYYNGEERAKGNILERFSAQQFPDLHSELNLSSLELGDSALYFCASSVASGQGWTDTQYFGPGTRLTVL.

The genes are TRBV5-4 and TRBJ2-1; the match to TRBD2 covers 9 bases. This CDR3 contains 16 residues. Trimming took 0 bases from V and 4 from J; bases not matched to a gene: 5. Germline V gene sequence: CDR1 SGHNT, CDR2 YYREEE (reference sequence). In DNA form, the CDR3 reads TGTGCCAGCAGCTTGGGCCTAGCGGGGTTATACAATGAGCAGTTCTTC. It yields the protein CASSLGLAGLYNEQFF.

The V gene is TRBV19, the J gene TRBJ1-5; TRBD1 might be the D (6 bases). CDR1 is LNHDA and CDR2 is SQIVND in the germline V gene (reference sequence). The CDR3 consists of 15 residues. The V and J ends lost 10 bases and 2 bases respectively, with 18 bases between them. The CDR3 reads CATTEKGHRNQPQHF. DNA for the CDR3: TGTGCCACGACAGAAAAGGGACATCGCAATCAGCCCCAGCATTTT.

The chain combines TRBV25-1 with TRBJ2-7; perhaps TRBD2 as D (5 bases). Germline V gene sequence: CDR1 MGHDK, CDR2 SYGVNS. The CDR3 has 13 residues. With 2 bases removed from V and 3 bases from J, the gap between germline ends came to 8 bases. In DNA form, the CDR3 reads TGTGCCAGCAGTGAACCGGGGATCTACGAGCAGTACTTC. Translating it yields CASSEPGIYEQYF.

The chain recombines TRBV9 with TRBJ1-5; 8 nucleotides line up with TRBD1. Germline CDR1 SGDLS, CDR2 YYNGEE. Trimming at V came to 3 bases and at J to 9 bases, leaving 11 bases not matched to a gene. The CDR3 has 15 amino acids. CDR3 amino acids: CASSAGQGGGMPQHF. The CDR3 coding sequence is TGTGCCAGCAGCGCCGGACAGGGCGGTGGGATGCCCCAGCATTTT.

The V gene is TRBV30, the J gene TRBJ2-5; 11 nucleotides line up with TRBD2. J gave up 5 bases and V 2 bases, and 4 bases lay outside the gene matches. Germline V gene lookup returns CDR1 GTSNPN and CDR2 SVGIG (reference sequence). This CDR3 has 14 residues. DNA of the CDR3: TGTGCCTGGAGTATAGCGGGAGGGCCTGAGACCCAGTACTTC. It specifies CAWSIAGGPETQYF.

This clone was counted only a few times. This chain links TRBV19 with TRBJ2-2; perhaps TRBD1 as D (6 bases). This CDR3 comprises 16 residues. Germline CDR1 LNHDA, CDR2 SQIVND (reference sequence). Trimming took 2 bases from V and 0 from J, leaving 10 bases between them. CDR3 DNA sequence: TGTGCCAGTAGTATAATGGACAGCCCGAACACCGGGGAGCTGTTTTTT. Translated: CASSIMDSPNTGELFF.

V and J are TRBV10-3 and TRBJ1-2, with a tentative D call TRBD1 (5 bases). Trimming took 11 bases from V and 1 from J, leaving 11 bases between them. The CDR3 contains 12 residues. CDR1 and CDR2 (germline): ENHRY, SYGVKD. CDR3 nucleotides: TGTGCCTGTGGGGCAGGTAACTATGGCTACACCTTC. It codes for CACGAGNYGYTF.

The CDR3 sequence: CASSFPTGGYTF. The CDR3 bases are TGTGCCAGTAGCTTCCCGACGGGTGGCTACACCTTC. The J gene is TRBJ1-2, the V gene TRBV19; D is undetermined. The CDR3 has 12 residues. Per the germline V gene, CDR1 is LNHDA and CDR2 is SQIVND (reference sequence). Trimming cost V 6 bases and J 7 bases, with 12 bases left between them.

Here the CDR3 reads CASSEGVGTIYF. CDR3 nucleotide sequence: TGTGCCAGCTCGGAAGGAGTTGGCACCATATATTTT. V is TRBV18 and J is TRBJ1-3; D is unresolved. The CDR3 totals 12 residues. V lost 6 bases and J lost 9, with 12 bases in between. Germline CDR1 is KGHSH and CDR2 is LQKENI.

The chain recombines TRBV7-9 with TRBJ2-5, with D tentatively TRBD1 (6 bases). The V end lost 0 bases, the J end lost 5 bases, and 13 bases lay between the germline ends. The CDR3 spans 15 residues. Germline V gene data show CDR1 as SEHNR and CDR2 as FQNEAQ (reference sequence). The CDR3 region is CASSLAGQQGETQYF. As DNA, the CDR3 is TGTGCCAGCAGCTTAGCTGGGCAGCAGGGGGAGACCCAGTACTTC.

This rearrangement joins TRBV2 to TRBJ2-2, with D tentatively TRBD2 (5 bases). The CDR3 runs 14 residues. Germline assignment: CDR1 SNHLY and CDR2 FYNNEI. V gave up 6 bases and J gave up 5 bases, with 13 bases separating them. CDR3 in amino acids: CASSAYRGTGELFF. In nucleotides, the CDR3 is TGTGCCAGCAGCGCCTACCGGGGTACCGGGGAGCTGTTTTTT.

V and J are TRBV12-3 or TRBV12-4 and TRBJ1-2; D is perhaps TRBD1 (5 bases). This CDR3 has 13 amino acids. Trimming shortened V by 3 bases and J by 7 bases, and 12 bases separated the two germline ends. CDR3 sequence: CASSFSGVGGYTF. CDR3 nucleotides: TGTGCCAGCAGTTTCTCGGGGGTCGGTGGCTACACCTTC.

V usage is TRBV5-1 and J usage is TRBJ1-3; the D gene is possibly TRBD1 (5 bases). Trimming pared 2 bases from V and 0 bases from J, leaving 9 bases between. The CDR3 contains 15 residues. The V gene's germline CDR1 is SGHRS and CDR2 YFSETQ. CDR3 sequence: CASSFDSSSGNTIYF. The CDR3, as DNA: TGCGCCAGCAGCTTCGACAGCAGCTCTGGAAACACCATATATTTT.

This chain joins TRBV5-1 and TRBJ1-2; TRBD1 aligns across 7 bases. Trimming cost V 0 bases and J 4 bases; bases outside gene matches: 12. Germline values: CDR1 SGHRS, CDR2 YFSETQ. The CDR3 is 17 amino acids. The CDR3 protein is CASSLETARQGFYGYTF. The DNA for the CDR3 is TGCGCCAGCAGCTTGGAGACCGCCCGACAGGGCTTCTATGGCTACACCTTC.

The chain has TRBV5-1 and TRBJ2-1, with 12 nucleotides matching TRBD2. This CDR3 is built from 16 residues. V was clipped by 0 bases and J by 6 bases; unmatched bases: 4. CDR1 and CDR2 (germline): SGHRS, YFSETQ. The CDR3 DNA reads TGCGCCAGCAGCTTGGGGGCTAGCGGGAGGGCCAATGAGCAGTTCTTC. It specifies CASSLGASGRANEQFF. The full variable domain, in which reference TRBV5-1 and TRBJ2-1 provide the parts outside the CDR3, is KAGVTQTPRYLIKTRGQQVTLSCSPISGHRSVSWYQQTPGQGLQFLFEYFSETQRNKGNFPGRFSGRQFSNSRSEMNVSTLELGDSALYLCASSLGASGRANEQFFGPGTRLTVL.

The gene calls are TRBV5-1 and TRBJ2-3; possible D gene TRBD1, 6 bases. Germline loops: CDR1 SGHRS, CDR2 YFSETQ. The V gene lost 0 bases and the J gene lost 4 bases, with 9 bases spanning the gap. The CDR3 loop spans 14 amino acids. CDR3 protein: CASSLAGVADTQYF. CDR3 bases: TGCGCCAGCAGCTTGGCAGGGGTTGCAGATACGCAGTATTTT.

The V and J genes are TRBV18 and TRBJ1-4; no reliable D call. The CDR3 spans 18 residues. Germline-derived CDR1 and CDR2 are KGHSH and LQKENI. Deletions cut 5 bases from V and 3 bases from J, with 22 bases between. This CDR3 is CASSYGLLAFSANEKLFF. The CDR3 nucleotides read TGTGCCAGCTCATACGGACTACTTGCATTTAGTGCTAATGAAAAACTGTTTTTT.

V is TRBV12-5 and J is TRBJ1-6, with D possibly TRBD1 on 6 matching bases. The ends were cut back, 2 bases at V and 6 bases at J, with 11 bases in the middle. CDR1 LGHNT and CDR2 FRNRAP come from the germline V gene. The CDR3 runs 15 residues. CDR3 coding DNA: TGTGCTAGTGGTTTGCAAACAGGGAGTAATTCACCCCTCCACTTT. Translating gives CASGLQTGSNSPLHF.

The CDR3 sequence is CATSNLGSIGYYGYTF. CDR3 nucleotide sequence: TGTGCCACCAGCAACCTCGGGTCGATCGGATACTATGGCTACACCTTC. The chain recombines TRBV15 with TRBJ1-2, with D unclear. The CDR3 contains 16 residues. Trimming took 4 bases from V and 3 from J, leaving 18 bases between them. Per the germline V gene, CDR1 is LNHNV and CDR2 is YYDKDF (reference sequence).

CDR3 nucleotides: TGCGCCAGCAGCCTAACAGGGAGCTCCTACGAGCAGTACTTC. This gives the protein CASSLTGSSYEQYF. V usage is TRBV5-1 and J usage is TRBJ2-7; D is perhaps TRBD1 (6 bases). Germline V gene data show CDR1 as SGHRS and CDR2 as YFSETQ. The CDR3 extends over 14 amino acids. V shed 4 bases and J shed 0 bases, with 11 bases lying between them.

V usage is TRBV2 and J usage is TRBJ2-1; 9 bases line up with TRBD1. The CDR3 sequence is 14 residues long. The ends lost 10 bases at V and 5 bases at J; junction bases unmatched: 9. The germline CDR1 and CDR2 sequences are SNHLY and FYNNEI. Written as DNA, the CDR3 is TGTGCCACCAGGGACAGGGTGGGGAACAATGAGCAGTTCTTC. It encodes CATRDRVGNNEQFF.

This clone has a single count. V is TRBV3-1 (or the pseudogene TRBV3-2) and J is TRBJ2-7, with 9 nucleotides matching TRBD2. The CDR3 length is 14 residues. V dropped 1 base and J dropped 7; count of bases not matched to a gene: 5. The germline CDR1 and CDR2 sequences are LGHDT and YNNKEL (reference sequence). CDR3 DNA sequence: TGTGCCAGCAGCCAAGTAAAACTAGCGGGTGAGCAGTACTTC. It yields the protein CASSQVKLAGEQYF.

This clone was seen once. V and J are TRBV6-6 and TRBJ1-1, with D unresolved. The CDR3 is 15 residues long. Looked up from germline, CDR1 is MNHNY and CDR2 is SVGAGI (reference sequence). The germline V and J ends were trimmed by 6 bases and 8 bases, with 22 bases remaining between them. CDR3 residues: CASSSSPSRPQEAFF. In DNA form, the CDR3 reads TGTGCCAGCAGCTCCTCCCCCTCGAGGCCCCAAGAAGCTTTCTTT.

The chain carries TRBV3-1 (or the pseudogene TRBV3-2) and TRBJ2-1, with TRBD2 matching 7 bases. The trim removed 0 bases at V and 9 bases at J, leaving 11 bases unmatched. CDR3 size: 16 residues. Germline V gene sequence: CDR1 LGHDT, CDR2 YNNKEL (reference sequence). The CDR3 nucleotides are TGTGCCAGCAGCCAAGAGGCTAGCGGCCTATCTGGTGAGCAGTTCTTC. It yields the protein CASSQEASGLSGEQFF.